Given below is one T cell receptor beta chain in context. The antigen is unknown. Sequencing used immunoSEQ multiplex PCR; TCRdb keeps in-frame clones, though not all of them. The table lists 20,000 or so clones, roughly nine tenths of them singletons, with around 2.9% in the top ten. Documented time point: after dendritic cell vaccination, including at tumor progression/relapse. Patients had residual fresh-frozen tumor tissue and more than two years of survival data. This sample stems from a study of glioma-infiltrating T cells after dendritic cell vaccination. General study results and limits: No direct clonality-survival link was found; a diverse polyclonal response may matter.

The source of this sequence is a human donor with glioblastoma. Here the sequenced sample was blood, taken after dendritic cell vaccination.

The CDR3 nucleotides read TGTGCCTGGAGTAAGACAGGGGGGAATGGCTACACCTTC. It codes for CAWSKTGGNGYTF. This rearrangement joins TRBV30 to TRBJ1-2; 9 nucleotides align to TRBD1. Trimming took 2 bases from V and 6 from J; bases not matched to a gene: 4. Looked up from germline, CDR1 is GTSNPN and CDR2 is SVGIG (reference sequence). The CDR3 has 13 amino acids. The full variable domain, its missing parts supplied by reference TRBV30 and TRBJ1-2, is SQTIHQWPATLVQPVGSPLSLECTVEGTSNPNLYWYRQAAGRGLQLLFYSVGIGQISSEVPQNLSASRPQDRQFILSSKKLLLSDSGFYLCAWSKTGGNGYTFGSGTRLTVV.